This entry lists 21 T cell receptor beta chains sequenced from one sample in a study of CD8+CD57+ T cells in acquired aplastic anemia. Genomic DNA provided the template from which TCR beta VDJ and CDR3 profiles were obtained. TCRdb called the reads again in MiXCR, with one record for every CDR3 protein. The sample shows more than 100,000 distinct CDR3 sequences, 35% to 50% of them seen only once. Source material: sorted CD4+, CD8+, or CD8+CD57+ T cells (not recorded which) from PBMCs. Receptors originate from a human donor in good health, serving as a control.

This clonotype was counted between two and nine times. This rearrangement joins TRBV30 to TRBJ1-2; 10 nucleotides line up with TRBD1. The CDR3 runs to 14 residues. Germline V gene lookup returns CDR1 GTSNPN and CDR2 SVGIG (reference sequence). V lost 5 bases and J lost 8; bases outside the gene matches: 11. The CDR3 bases are TGTGCCTGGCTCCGGGACAGGGGTGGTTGGGGCTACACCTTC. This gives the protein CAWLRDRGGWGYTF.

This clonotype was counted at least ten times. J is TRBJ2-5 and V is TRBV4-1; TRBD2 matches at 7 bases. V trimming: 2 bases; J trimming: 7 bases; junction bases outside the gene matches: 13. CDR3 length: 16 amino acids. Germline V gives CDR1 MGHRA, CDR2 YSYEKL. This CDR3 reads CASSQTSEARELTQYF. DNA for the CDR3: TGCGCCAGCAGCCAAACTAGCGAAGCTAGGGAATTGACCCAGTACTTC.

This clonotype was recorded many times. The chain couples TRBV7-9 to TRBJ2-2, with D possibly TRBD2 on 6 matching bases. Trimming removed 4 bases at V and 3 bases at J, with 21 bases between. CDR1 and CDR2 from the germline V gene are SEHNR and FQNEAQ (reference sequence). There are 18 residues in the CDR3. CDR3: CASSSPDGSGSDTGELFF. The CDR3 region has the DNA TGTGCCAGCAGCTCCCCTGACGGGTCCGGGAGCGACACCGGGGAGCTGTTTTTT.

In this sample, this clonotype turned up a few times. The CDR3 region has the DNA TGCGCCAGCAGACCCGGGGCCCCGGGGGAGACCCAGTACTTC. Its protein product is CASRPGAPGETQYF. The chain joins TRBV5-1 to TRBJ2-5; the D call may be TRBD1 or TRBD2 (5 bases each). The germline CDR1 and CDR2 sequences are SGHRS and YFSETQ. This CDR3 is built from 14 residues. The germline V and J ends were trimmed by 5 bases and 5 bases, with 16 bases remaining between them.

At least ten counts were recorded for this clonotype. This chain connects TRBV6-1 to TRBJ1-2, with D maybe TRBD1 (5 bases). V was clipped by 6 bases and J by 8 bases, with 19 bases between them. In germline, CDR1 is MNHNS, CDR2 SASEGT. The CDR3 has 14 residues. CDR3 in DNA: TGTGCCAGCAGGACCCGCGGTGGGGGGGAAGGCTACACCTTC. As protein: CASRTRGGGEGYTF.

Remarks on this clonotype: A much larger clone is a single base away; this may be a read error. The chain carries TRBV9 and TRBJ2-7, with D perhaps assigned TRBD1 or TRBD2 (5 bases each). The CDR3 has 15 residues. Germline values: CDR1 SGDLS, CDR2 YYNGEE. The V end lost 3 bases, the J end lost 7 bases, and 20 bases lay between the germline ends. The CDR3: CASSADGTPLEEQYF. DNA for the CDR3: TGTGCCAGCAGCGCAGACGGGACGCCCCTGGAAGAGCAGTACTTC.

As to this clonotype: It may be a read error: a sequence one base away is much more abundant. The chain combines TRBV7-2 with TRBJ1-2; D unresolved. Deletions cut 11 bases from V and 4 bases from J, with 17 bases between. The CDR3 is 13 residues long. Germline V lookup: CDR1 SGHTA, CDR2 FQGNSA. The CDR3 DNA reads TGTGCCTGGGGTATAGGGATCGGCTATGGCTACACCTTC. Its protein product is CAWGIGIGYGYTF.

This clonotype was seen many times. The chain recombines TRBV9 with TRBJ1-2, with D unclear. The CDR3 runs 14 residues. Germline CDR1 reads SGDLS; CDR2 reads YYNGEE. Trimming left V 3 bases short and J 2 bases short, with 11 bases between. CDR3 in DNA: TGTGCCAGCAGCGCATCGGGGTTCAACTATGGCTACACCTTC. Its protein is CASSASGFNYGYTF.

This clonotype was recorded at least ten times. The chain is built from TRBV20-1 and TRBJ2-2; D is possibly TRBD2 (6 bases). The CDR3 is 15 amino acids. CDR1 DFQATT and CDR2 SNEGSKA come from the germline V gene (reference sequence). The V end was cut by 6 bases, the J end by 4 bases, with 18 bases between. CDR3: CSAMAGWAGTGELFF. The CDR3 nucleotides read TGCAGTGCGATGGCGGGGTGGGCGGGCACCGGGGAGCTGTTTTTT.

This clonotype was counted many times. J is TRBJ2-7 and V is TRBV10-3; 12 bases are shared with TRBD2. Germline V gene data show CDR1 as ENHRY and CDR2 as SYGVKD. Losses at the gene ends were 6 bases for V and 5 bases for J; bases not matched to a gene: 5. The CDR3 extends over 14 amino acids. The DNA for the CDR3 is TGTGCCATCAGAAGACTAGCGGGAGTGGACGAGCAGTACTTC. It codes for CAIRRLAGVDEQYF.

This clonotype was recorded at least ten times. The rearrangement uses TRBV7-7 and TRBJ2-1, with D possibly TRBD1 on 6 matching bases. This CDR3 is built from 15 residues. V lost 5 bases to trimming and J lost 5 bases, with 16 bases between them. The germline CDR1 and CDR2 sequences are SSHAT and FNYEAQ (reference sequence). CDR3 amino acids: CASSPNERQDNEQFF. CDR3 in DNA: TGTGCCAGCAGCCCTAACGAAAGACAGGACAATGAGCAGTTCTTC. Combining the CDR3 with reference TRBV7-7 and TRBJ2-1 gives the whole variable domain GAGVSQSPRYKVTKRGQDVTLRCDPISSHATLYWYQQALGQGPEFLTYFNYEAQPDKSGLPSDRFSAERPEGSISTLTIQRTEQRDSAMYRCASSPNERQDNEQFFGPGTRLTVL.

A note on this clonotype: A much larger clone is a single base away; this may be a read error. This chain links TRBV6-1 with TRBJ2-3; unclear D gene. The CDR3 is 14 residues long. Germline assignment: CDR1 MNHNS and CDR2 SASEGT. CDR3 DNA sequence: TGTGCCAGCGGTGAACGTCCAGCCACAGATACGCAGTATTTT. Translated, it gives CASGERPATDTQYF.

The chain links TRBV15 to TRBJ1-6, with unresolved D. V lost 3 bases to trimming and J lost 8 bases, with 8 bases between them. CDR1 is LNHNV and CDR2 is YYDKDF in the germline V gene (reference sequence). The CDR3 sequence is 13 residues long. The CDR3 spells CATSSREHSPLHF. The CDR3 coding sequence is TGTGCCACCAGCAGTCGAGAGCATTCACCCCTCCACTTT.

The rearrangement links TRBV4-3 to TRBJ2-7, with TRBD1 as a possible D gene (6 bases). V dropped 2 bases and J dropped 0 bases, with 8 bases sitting between them. CDR3 size: 14 residues. Germline values: CDR1 LGHNA, CDR2 YSLEER. The CDR3 bases are TGCGCCAGCAGCCAATCACAGGGCTCCTACGAGCAGTACTTC. The encoded protein is CASSQSQGSYEQYF.

J is TRBJ2-1 and V is TRBV29-1, with 13 bases identical to TRBD2. The CDR3 runs to 14 residues. With 8 bases clipped from V and 6 bases from J, the junction kept 7 bases outside the gene matches. Germline V lookup: CDR1 SQVTM, CDR2 ANQGSEA. The CDR3 nucleotides read TGCAGCTCGACTAGCGGGAGGTTGGCCAATGAGCAGTTCTTC. It is translated as CSSTSGRLANEQFF.

This clonotype was counted ten times or more. The chain combines TRBV3-1 with TRBJ2-7; D ambiguous. The germline V and J ends were trimmed by 1 base and 6 bases, with 10 bases remaining between them. Germline CDR1 LGHDT, CDR2 YNNKEL (reference sequence). This CDR3 contains 13 residues. CDR3 in DNA: TGTGCCAGCAGCCAAGGTAGAGTCGGCGAGCAGTACTTC. Its translation: CASSQGRVGEQYF.

Concerning this clonotype itself: One end of the junction fails to match germline, which may point to a read error. The chain employs TRBV4-2 and TRBJ1-1; 11 bases agree with TRBD1. The CDR3 length is 17 residues. Per the germline V gene, CDR1 is LGHNA and CDR2 is YNFKEQ. CDR3 sequence reads: CASSPGQGASLVTKAFF. Here the CDR3 DNA reads TGTGCCAGCAGCCCCGGACAGGGGGCTTCCTTAGTCACTAAAGCTTTCTTT.

This clonotype was counted at least ten times. The V gene is TRBV11-3, the J gene TRBJ1-2; D unclear. CDR3 size: 13 residues. Trimming pared 1 base from V and 5 bases from J, leaving 8 bases between. CDR1 is SGHNT and CDR2 is YENEEA in the germline V gene. Here the CDR3 reads CASSLGGQYGYTF. Here the CDR3 DNA reads TGTGCCAGCAGCTTAGGGGGTCAGTATGGCTACACCTTC.

This clonotype has a count of ten or more. J is TRBJ2-5 and V is TRBV7-2; D is ambiguous. V lost 3 bases and J lost 5, with 13 bases in between. In germline, CDR1 is SGHTA, CDR2 FQGNSA. The CDR3 consists of 14 residues. The CDR3 DNA is TGTGCCAGCAGCTTGACCCCTTCGAGGGAGACCCAGTACTTC. Translated: CASSLTPSRETQYF.

This clonotype has a count of ten or more. The chain couples TRBV20-1 to TRBJ1-2; D is possibly TRBD1 (6 bases). V shed 1 base and J shed 8 bases, with 11 bases lying between them. The germline CDR1 and CDR2 sequences are DFQATT and SNEGSKA (reference sequence). There are 12 residues in the CDR3. The CDR3 coding sequence is TGCAGTGCTAGAGGAGGACAGTGGGGCTACACCTTC. Its protein product is CSARGGQWGYTF.

This clonotype has at least ten counts. The V gene is TRBV9, the J gene TRBJ1-6; D uncertain. The germline gives CDR1 SGDLS, CDR2 YYNGEE. The CDR3 contains 13 residues. V lost 4 bases and J 9 bases, leaving 11 bases between the germline ends. CDR3 nucleotides: TGTGCCAGCAGCCCCCGCGCAGGTTCACCCCTCCACTTT. Encoded protein: CASSPRAGSPLHF.